The rows below give T cell receptor beta chains drawn from one sample of a study of T cell clonotyping in hematopoietic cell transplantation. TCRdb's copy holds only in-frame clones and misses some; the assay was immunoSEQ multiplex PCR. The data contain more than 55,000 clones, just under 95% of them singletons. The sample was peripheral blood mononuclear cells. Receptor source: a man aged 45 to 65 in good health. Some clones in this sample may be carry-over from other donors' samples. Each CDR3 is given with its conserved first and last residue. A D gene is named only where the DNA matches it firmly.

TRBJ2-1 | - | TRBV19 | TGTGCCAGTAGTATGGAAGGGGGTCCCTACAATGAGCAGTTCTTC | CASSMEGGPYNEQFF
TRBJ2-2 | TRBD2 | TRBV2 | TGTGCCAGCCTGGGCGGGAGAGTTAGTTTGAACACCGGGGAGCTGTTTTTT | CASLGGRVSLNTGELFF
TRBJ1-5 | - | TRBV28 | TGTGCCAGTCATAATAGCAATCAGCCCCAGCATTTT | CASHNSNQPQHF
TRBJ1-2 | TRBD1 | TRBV28 | TGTGCCAGCAGTTTAACCCCGAGGACAGGGGGATATGGCTACACCTTC | CASSLTPRTGGYGYTF
TRBJ1-1 | - | TRBV2 | TGTGCCACCCAAGTGGGGGGGGCCGCTGAAGCTTTCTTT | CATQVGGAAEAFF
TRBJ2-7 | - | TRBV6-5 | TGTGCCAGCACCCCCTCGAGAGGGTGGTACGAGCAGTACTTC | CASTPSRGWYEQYF
TRBJ1-4 | - | TRBV29-1 | TGCAGCGTTGAAGATCGGGGGCAGTTCCTTTTT | CSVEDRGQFLF
TRBJ1-4 | - | TRBV9 | TGTGCCAGCAGCGTAGCTGCGTCAGGTGAACTGTTTTTT | CASSVAASGELFF
TRBJ1-2 | - | TRBV7-2 | TGTGCCAGCAGCCCAGGCCCGGGGCATGGCTACACCTTC | CASSPGPGHGYTF
TRBJ2-7 | - | TRBV30 | TGTGCCTGGAACACCGGGACACCGTACGAGCAGTACTTC | CAWNTGTPYEQYF
TRBJ2-7 | TRBD2 | TRBV27 | TGTGCCAGCAGTTGGGCTAGCGGGAGGGCCTCCTACGAGCAGTACTTC | CASSWASGRASYEQYF
TRBJ2-7 | TRBD2 | TRBV5-1 | TGCGCCAGCAGCGGGGCGGGGGGCCACTCCTACGAGCAGTACTTC | CASSGAGGHSYEQYF
TRBJ1-1 | - | TRBV7-2 | TGTGCCAGCAGCTCCCAGGGCACTGAAGCTTTCTTT | CASSSQGTEAFF
TRBJ1-3 | - | TRBV6-1 | TGTGCCAGCAGTGAGCTCCGGGGGCTCTCTGGAAACACCATATATTTT | CASSELRGLSGNTIYF
TRBJ2-7 | - | TRBV6-5 | TGTGCCAGCACCAGGGGCGGAGAGGAGCAGTACTTC | CASTRGGEEQYF
TRBJ2-5 | - | TRBV7-2 | TGTGCCAGCAGCTTAGGCGGGACGCTAAGAAGGGAGACCCAGTACTTC | CASSLGGTLRRETQYF
TRBJ2-7 | TRBD1 | TRBV28 | TGTGCCAGCAGTCGCACTTGGGACAGCCTTTCAATCTACGAGCAGTACTTC | CASSRTWDSLSIYEQYF